The source of this TCR beta chain is a study of OX40 agonist ivuxolimab in advanced cancers. Study background: The treatment was a fully human IgG2 OX40 agonist, ivuxolimab. Study-level results: CD4+ T cells averaged fewer expanded clones than CD8+ T cells.

CDR1 and CDR2 from the germline V gene are SGHTA and FQGTGA. Trimming pared 3 bases from V and 3 bases from J, leaving 12 bases between. The CDR3 loop spans 15 amino acids. A remark on this clone: What it binds is unknown.

The table came from immunoSEQ multiplex PCR; TCRdb's copy has only in-frame clones and leaves some out. The table shows over 65,000 clones, with about 85% occurring only once. Sample: CD4+ or CD8+ T cells sorted from blood, taken in a trial of the OX40 agonist ivuxolimab. The receptor was isolated from an adult with an advanced solid tumor such as melanoma, head and neck, liver or kidney cancer. This chain uses TRBV7-3 with TRBJ2-1, with D possibly being TRBD2 (5 bases). This chain's CDR3 is CASSFSGQSYNEQFF. The CDR3 DNA reads TGTGCCAGCAGCTTCAGCGGCCAAAGCTACAATGAGCAGTTCTTC.